A single T cell receptor (beta chain) is shown here with its context. What it binds is not known. Here immunoSEQ multiplex PCR was the method, and the copy in TCRdb shows in-frame clones only, minus some. The sample contains around 130,000 clones, around 89% of which appear only once. After removal of 3 bases from V and 9 bases from J, the junction contained 8 bases not matched to a gene. Germline CDR1 and CDR2: KGHSH and LQKENI. The CDR3 runs to 15 residues. This entry belongs to a study of T cell responses to AZD1222 COVID-19 vaccine. General observations from the study: Unmutated variant regions are reportedly targeted by nearly half of spike-specific TCRs. Repertoire collection took place solely once the T cell response had peaked. Clonal diversity was possibly underestimated, and the donors were mostly white British, with more females.

The sequence came from an adult who received the AZD1222 COVID-19 vaccine. J is TRBJ2-1 and V is TRBV18, with 10 bases lining up with TRBD2. Sequenced material: peripheral blood, taken 28 days after the second AZD1222 dose. DNA for the CDR3: TGTGCCAGCTCACCCCTAGCGGGAGATTATCTTGAGCAGTTCTTC. Residues: CASSPLAGDYLEQFF.